This is a list of T cell receptor beta chains from one sample in a study of PD-1 blockade in classical Hodgkin lymphoma. The table came from immunoSEQ multiplex PCR; TCRdb's copy has only in-frame clones and leaves some out. The sample lists 25,000 to 30,000 clones, 70% to 90% seen once, with 6.7% in the top ten. The sequences come from CD8+ T cells from blood, collected at baseline. Receptor source: a human donor with classical Hodgkin lymphoma. The CDR3 runs from the conserved cysteine through the conserved F or W. Fields, in order: J gene, clone size, D gene, V gene, CDR3 protein, CDR3 DNA. A D gene is named only where the DNA matches it firmly. Only some rows state a clone size, as once, few, many or a class for expanded clones.

>TRBJ1-2|-|-|TRBV14
CASSQEGPRSYGGYTF
TGTGCCAGCAGCCAAGAAGGTCCCAGGTCATATGGGGGCTACACCTTC
>TRBJ1-2|few|TRBD1|TRBV7-9
CASSPPDRVSYGYTF
TGTGCCAGCAGCCCCCCAGACAGGGTCTCATATGGCTACACCTTC
>TRBJ2-7|-|-|TRBV7-9
CASTDISYEQYF
TGTGCCAGCACTGATATCTCCTACGAGCAGTACTTC
>TRBJ1-2|-|TRBD1|TRBV6-5
CASSSQGAGGYGYTF
TGTGCCAGCAGTTCCCAGGGGGCCGGGGGGTATGGCTACACCTTC
>TRBJ1-5|-|-|TRBV27
CASSPSRWPQHF
TGTGCCAGCAGTCCGAGTCGGTGGCCCCAGCATTTT
>TRBJ1-5|-|-|TRBV7-9
CASSLVSGGRSKSPQHF
TGTGCCAGCAGCTTAGTATCTGGGGGCCGGAGTAAGTCACCCCAGCATTTT
>TRBJ1-3|once|-|TRBV27
CASSAPGPRNTIYF
TGTGCCAGCAGTGCACCGGGACCTCGAAACACCATATATTTT
>TRBJ1-4|-|TRBD1|TRBV7-8
CASSPNTVTGGGGKLFF
TGTGCCAGCAGCCCCAACACCGTTACAGGGGGCGGGGGAAAACTGTTTTTT
>TRBJ1-1|-|TRBD1|TRBV15
CATSRIRQGAQNTEAFF
TGTGCCACCAGCAGAATAAGGCAGGGGGCGCAGAACACTGAAGCTTTCTTT
>TRBJ2-1|-|TRBD2|TRBV25-1
CASSVSGYNEQFF
TGTGCCAGCAGTGTTAGCGGGTACAATGAGCAGTTCTTC
>TRBJ1-1|-|-|TRBV9
CASSAEGQGGTEAFF
TGTGCCAGCAGCGCAGAGGGACAAGGGGGCACTGAAGCTTTCTTT
>TRBJ2-7|-|TRBD1|TRBV5-1
CASSWGQGYEQYF
TGCGCCAGCAGCTGGGGACAGGGGTACGAGCAGTACTTC
>TRBJ1-1|-|-|TRBV27
CASRVEGLQAEAFF
TGTGCCAGCAGGGTAGAGGGCCTGCAAGCTGAAGCTTTCTTT
>TRBJ2-5|-|TRBD2|TRBV28
CASSVTLAGEAETQYF
TGTGCCAGCAGCGTGACCCTAGCGGGAGAGGCAGAGACCCAGTACTTC
>TRBJ2-3|-|-|TRBV27
CASSLGGKGTDTQYF
TGTGCCAGCAGTTTAGGGGGGAAGGGGACAGATACGCAGTATTTT
>TRBJ2-7|-|-|TRBV5-4
CASSFSQGSEQYF
TGTGCCAGCAGCTTCTCGCAGGGCTCCGAGCAGTACTTC
>TRBJ2-5|-|-|TRBV7-7
CASSHISGPNRVETQYF
TGTGCTAGCAGCCACATTTCCGGGCCAAACAGGGTAGAGACCCAGTACTTC
>TRBJ1-2|few|-|TRBV11-1
CASSLDGDYGYTF
TGTGCCAGCAGCTTAGATGGGGACTATGGCTACACCTTC
>TRBJ2-1|-|TRBD2|TRBV2
CASRGLAGVYNEQFF
TGTGCCAGCAGAGGACTAGCGGGAGTTTACAATGAGCAGTTCTTC
>TRBJ2-5|-|-|TRBV27
CASSRGLYQETQYF
TGTGCCAGCAGTCGAGGGCTGTACCAAGAGACCCAGTACTTC
>TRBJ2-7|-|-|TRBV18
CASSPLGGSYEQYF
TGTGCCAGCTCACCACTGGGCGGGTCCTACGAGCAGTACTTC
>TRBJ2-1|-|TRBD1|TRBV13
CASSFRLASGTGRNEQFF
TGTGCCAGCAGCTTCCGCCTAGCTTCCGGGACAGGGCGCAATGAGCAGTTCTTC
>TRBJ2-3|-|-|TRBV9
CASSVAQDRSTDTQYF
TGTGCCAGCAGCGTAGCCCAGGACAGAAGCACAGATACGCAGTATTTT
>TRBJ1-2|-|-|TRBV10-3
CAILGGRENGYTF
TGTGCCATCTTGGGAGGGCGTGAAAATGGCTACACCTTC
>TRBJ1-3|-|TRBD1|TRBV25-1
CASSDRDRTGNTIYF
TGTGCCAGCAGTGATCGGGACAGGACTGGAAACACCATATATTTT
>TRBJ2-6|once|-|TRBV7-9
CASSKTGISPSGANVLTF
TGTGCCAGCAGCAAAACAGGGATCAGTCCCTCTGGGGCCAACGTCCTGACTTTC
>TRBJ2-7|-|-|TRBV13
CASSVWAIREQYF
TGTGCCAGCAGTGTTTGGGCGATCAGGGAGCAGTACTTC
>TRBJ2-7|-|TRBD2|TRBV7-9
CASSRNLSGRAYEQYF
TGTGCCAGCAGCCGAAACCTTAGCGGGAGGGCCTACGAGCAGTACTTC
>TRBJ2-1|-|-|TRBV27
CASSSPGSYNEQFF
TGTGCCAGCAGTTCCCCAGGCTCCTACAATGAGCAGTTCTTC
>TRBJ1-1|few|-|TRBV13
CASSLEAQGLTEAFF
TGTGCCAGCAGCTTAGAAGCCCAGGGACTCACTGAAGCTTTCTTT
>TRBJ2-7|-|TRBD2|TRBV7-9
CASSSHDRGIAGVMGEQYF
TGTGCCAGCAGCTCACACGATAGGGGTATAGCGGGAGTCATGGGGGAGCAGTACTTC
>TRBJ1-5|-|-|TRBV5-6
CASSPFDRETFGNQPQHF
TGTGCCAGCAGCCCGTTTGACCGGGAAACCTTTGGCAATCAGCCCCAGCATTTT
>TRBJ1-1|-|-|TRBV2
CASSDPVQGKDTEAFF
TGTGCCAGCAGTGACCCCGTTCAGGGGAAGGACACTGAAGCTTTCTTT
>TRBJ2-5|-|TRBD1|TRBV10-3
CAIRGGGPETQYF
TGTGCCATCAGAGGGGGCGGCCCCGAGACCCAGTACTTC
>TRBJ1-2|-|TRBD1|TRBV13
CASSHGTGFRNGYTF
TGTGCCAGCAGCCACGGGACAGGGTTTAGGAATGGCTACACCTTC
>TRBJ2-7|-|TRBD1|TRBV7-9
CASSAGQGPYEQYF
TGTGCCAGCAGCGCGGGACAGGGGCCCTACGAGCAGTACTTC
>TRBJ1-5|few|-|TRBV21-1
CASSNLRVRQPQHF
TGTGCCAGCAGCAACCTCCGGGTTCGTCAGCCCCAGCATTTT
>TRBJ2-7|-|TRBD2|TRBV15
CATSQRTSGGEQYF
TGTGCCACCAGCCAACGGACTAGCGGGGGCGAGCAGTACTTC
>TRBJ1-1|-|TRBD1|TRBV6-6
CASSSQGQKYTEAFF
TGTGCCAGCAGTTCCCAGGGACAGAAATACACTGAAGCTTTCTTT
>TRBJ2-3|-|-|TRBV4-1
CASGVRTDTQYF
TGCGCCAGCGGTGTGCGCACAGATACGCAGTATTTT
>TRBJ2-5|once|TRBD2|TRBV18
CASSTSGTLKTETQYF
TGTGCCAGCTCTACTAGCGGGACCCTAAAAACAGAGACCCAGTACTTC
>TRBJ1-2|-|-|TRBV2
CASSDVAANYGYTF
TGTGCCAGCAGTGATGTGGCAGCTAACTATGGCTACACCTTC
>TRBJ1-2|-|TRBD1|TRBV28
CASSIPGTDDGYTF
TGTGCCAGCAGTATCCCCGGGACAGACGATGGCTACACCTTC
>TRBJ1-6|-|TRBD1|TRBV7-9
CASSGPDRGGNSPLHF
TGTGCCAGCAGCGGACCGGACAGGGGAGGTAATTCACCCCTCCACTTT
>TRBJ2-1|-|-|TRBV28
CASSGTASYNEQFF
TGTGCCAGCAGTGGGACCGCGTCCTACAATGAGCAGTTCTTC
>TRBJ1-3|-|-|TRBV2
CASNRGRGNTIYF
TGTGCCAGCAATCGGGGACGTGGAAACACCATATATTTT
>TRBJ2-2|-|TRBD2|TRBV30
CAWDGGSGTGELFF
TGTGCCTGGGACGGCGGGAGCGGCACCGGGGAGCTGTTTTTT
>TRBJ2-7|-|-|TRBV19
CASNLQGTNYEQYF
TGTGCCAGCAACCTCCAGGGGACTAACTACGAGCAGTACTTC
>TRBJ2-2|-|TRBD1|TRBV7-9
CASSVPGQGFRELFF
TGTGCCAGCAGCGTACCGGGACAGGGATTCAGGGAGCTGTTTTTT
>TRBJ2-5|-|-|TRBV9
CASGTIRGETQYF
TGTGCCAGCGGAACGATCCGAGGAGAGACCCAGTACTTC
>TRBJ1-5|-|-|TRBV28
CASSLALLMHIYSNQPQHF
TGTGCCAGCAGTCTAGCCTTACTTATGCACATTTATAGCAATCAGCCCCAGCATTTT